Shown below are 22 T cell receptor beta chains from a single sample sequenced in a study of blood T cell repertoires in COVID-19. Data came from immunoSEQ multiplex PCR; TCRdb stores just in-frame clones and leaves some out. The table has fewer than 200,000 clones, roughly nine tenths seen once. Sequencing was performed on PBMCs or T cells enriched from blood (not recorded which). These receptors all stem from a woman in her thirties or forties in a cohort exposed to, infected with or recovered from COVID-19 (not recorded which).

The V call is TRBV5-8, the J call TRBJ1-5; D unresolved. Germline V gives CDR1 SGHTS, CDR2 YDEGEE. Trimming removed 2 bases at V and 4 bases at J, with 10 bases between. The CDR3 extends over 14 amino acids. CDR3 residues: CASSFGTVNQPQHF. CDR3 coding DNA: TGTGCCAGCAGCTTTGGAACAGTTAATCAGCCCCAGCATTTT.

The V call is TRBV27, the J call TRBJ2-1; D uncertain. CDR1 and CDR2 from the germline V gene are MNHEY and SMNVEV (reference sequence). This CDR3 spans 14 amino acids. The V end was cut by 1 base, the J end by 7 bases, with 11 bases between. The CDR3 nucleotides read TGTGCCAGCAGTTTATTCTCCGGTCAAAATGAGCAGTTCTTC. This codes for CASSLFSGQNEQFF.

The rearrangement links TRBV5-6 to TRBJ2-7, with a weak D call TRBD2 (6 bases). Trimming cost V 0 bases and J 7 bases, with 11 bases left between them. Germline CDR1 and CDR2: SGHDT and YYEEEE. The CDR3 has 13 amino acids. The CDR3 DNA reads TGTGCCAGCAGCTTGGATACGGGGAGGGAGCAGTACTTC. Its protein product is CASSLDTGREQYF.

The V and J genes are TRBV4-1 and TRBJ1-2; TRBD1 might be the D (5 bases). Germline V gene sequence: CDR1 MGHRA, CDR2 YSYEKL. V was pared by 3 bases and J by 3 bases, with 20 bases between. This CDR3 contains 17 residues. DNA for the CDR3: TGCGCCAGCAGCCATCTAATCGGTCAGGGAGGAGACTATGGCTACACCTTC. Translation: CASSHLIGQGGDYGYTF.

The chain joins TRBV24-1 to TRBJ1-6, with D maybe TRBD1 (6 bases). There are 17 residues in the CDR3. Trimming shortened V by 6 bases and J by 9 bases, and 23 bases separated the two germline ends. CDR1 and CDR2 from the germline V gene are KGHDR and SFDVKD. CDR3 protein: CATSYPGDLGKGSPLHF. In nucleotides, the CDR3 is TGTGCCACCAGTTATCCAGGGGATTTAGGGAAGGGTTCACCCCTCCACTTT.

The J gene is TRBJ1-2, the V gene TRBV2; the match to TRBD1 covers 9 bases. V shed 5 bases, J shed 4 bases, and the junction held 8 bases outside the gene matches. Germline V gene lookup returns CDR1 SNHLY and CDR2 FYNNEI. This CDR3 contains 15 residues. DNA of the CDR3: TGTGCCAGCAGTAAGGGACGGGACAGGGCCTATGGCTACACCTTC. Protein sequence: CASSKGRDRAYGYTF. Combining the CDR3 with reference TRBV2 and TRBJ1-2 gives the whole variable domain EPEVTQTPSHQVTQMGQEVILRCVPISNHLYFYWYRQILGQKVEFLVSFYNNEISEKSEIFDDQFSVERPDGSNFTLKIRSTKLEDSAMYFCASSKGRDRAYGYTFGSGTRLTVV.

The chain carries TRBV20-1 and TRBJ2-5, with TRBD2 identical over 8 bases. The CDR3 is 13 residues long. The junction had 5 bases not matched to a gene; V was cut back by 3 bases and J by 5 bases. Germline loops: CDR1 DFQATT, CDR2 SNEGSKA (reference sequence). The CDR3 protein is CSASREGRETQYF. CDR3 in DNA: TGCAGTGCTAGTCGGGAGGGACGGGAGACCCAGTACTTC.

The chain recombines TRBV19 with TRBJ1-2; 8 bases align to TRBD1. CDR1 and CDR2 from the germline V gene are LNHDA and SQIVND (reference sequence). After removal of 5 bases from V and 7 bases from J, the junction contained 9 bases not matched to a gene. The CDR3 totals 14 residues. The CDR3 is CASSGSGQGAGYTF. CDR3 DNA: TGTGCCAGTAGTGGATCCGGACAGGGCGCTGGCTACACCTTC.

The rearrangement links TRBV4-1 to TRBJ1-6; D is unclear. Germline V gives CDR1 MGHRA, CDR2 YSYEKL. V lost 0 bases, J lost 9 bases, and 15 bases lay in between. This CDR3 is 16 amino acids long. CDR3: CASSQDQRGGISPLHF. In DNA form, the CDR3 reads TGCGCCAGCAGCCAAGATCAAAGAGGAGGGATTTCACCCCTCCACTTT.

This sequence joins TRBV5-6 and TRBJ2-1, with D perhaps TRBD1 (5 bases). The CDR3 is 16 amino acids. V lost 0 bases and J 0 bases, leaving 10 bases between the germline ends. The germline V gene has CDR1 SGHDT and CDR2 YYEEEE. CDR3 in DNA: TGTGCCAGCAGCTTGGTTGCAGGGCTCTCCTACAATGAGCAGTTCTTC. Amino acids: CASSLVAGLSYNEQFF. Drawing the rest from reference TRBV5-6 and TRBJ2-1, the complete variable domain is DAGVTQSPTHLIKTRGQQVTLRCSPKSGHDTVSWYQQALGQGPQFIFQYYEEEERQRGNFPDRFSGHQFPNYSSELNVNALLLGDSALYLCASSLVAGLSYNEQFFGPGTRLTVL.

The J gene is TRBJ2-1, the V gene TRBV7-6; tentative D call: TRBD1 (6 bases). V lost 2 bases, J lost 3 bases, and 14 bases lay in between. The CDR3 length is 16 residues. The germline V gene has CDR1 SGHVS and CDR2 FNYEAQ. The CDR3 DNA sequence: TGTGCCAGCAGCTTAACCTTCGGACAGATCTACAATGAGCAGTTCTTC. It codes for CASSLTFGQIYNEQFF.

The J gene is TRBJ1-1, the V gene TRBV6-1, with D possibly TRBD1 on 5 matching bases. V lost 3 bases to trimming and J lost 1 base, with 9 bases between them. From germline, CDR1 is MNHNS and CDR2 SASEGT. The CDR3 has 14 amino acids. CDR3 DNA sequence: TGTGCCAGCAGTGACCGGGGGAGGAACACTGAAGCTTTCTTT. Protein product: CASSDRGRNTEAFF.

About this clone itself: This sample includes further DNA sequences coding for the same CDR3. This chain links TRBV11-2 with TRBJ2-7, with a weak D call TRBD2 (5 bases). Trimming took 3 bases from V and 2 from J, leaving 14 bases between them. The CDR3 spans 15 residues. Germline assignment: CDR1 SGHAT and CDR2 FQNNGV. The CDR3 here is CASSLEVGLAYEQYF. CDR3 DNA: TGTGCCAGCAGCTTGGAGGTCGGTTTAGCCTACGAGCAGTACTTC. Looking up the rest from reference TRBV11-2 and TRBJ2-7 gives the full variable domain: EAGVAQSPRYKIIEKRQSVAFWCNPISGHATLYWYQQILGQGPKLLIQFQNNGVVDDSQLPKDRFSAERLKGVDSTLKIQPAKLEDSAVYLCASSLEVGLAYEQYFGPGTRLTVT.

The chain couples TRBV6-1 to TRBJ2-3, with 8 bases identical to TRBD1. The CDR3 sequence is 15 residues long. V lost 3 bases, J lost 1 base, and 3 bases stayed unmatched. Germline CDR1 reads MNHNS; CDR2 reads SASEGT. The CDR3 loop reads CASSDRGQGTDTQYF. CDR3 nucleotide sequence: TGTGCCAGCAGTGACAGGGGGCAGGGCACAGATACGCAGTATTTT.

V gene TRBV19 combines with J gene TRBJ1-2; maybe TRBD1 (6 bases). This CDR3 is 14 amino acids long. Germline CDR1 is LNHDA and CDR2 is SQIVND (reference sequence). V gave up 4 bases and J gave up 3 bases, with 12 bases separating them. In DNA form, the CDR3 reads TGTGCCAGTAGTAAACAGGGCAGGCACTATGGCTACACCTTC. This gives the protein CASSKQGRHYGYTF.

Only one count was recorded for this clone. V and J are TRBV4-2 and TRBJ2-1; perhaps TRBD2 as D (5 bases). This CDR3 has 12 amino acids. V was shortened by 5 bases and J by 6 bases, with 8 bases between the two germline ends. Germline V lookup: CDR1 LGHNA, CDR2 YNFKEQ. The CDR3 reads CASSLRVNEQFF. DNA of the CDR3: TGTGCCAGCAGCTTGCGGGTCAATGAGCAGTTCTTC.

This clone occurred a few times. The chain couples TRBV29-1 to TRBJ2-7, with a weak D call TRBD1 (6 bases). Trimming cost V 7 bases and J 7 bases, with 23 bases left between them. CDR1 and CDR2 from the germline V gene are SQVTM and ANQGSEA. CDR3 length: 14 amino acids. The CDR3 is CSAAVGGSVGEQYF. DNA for the CDR3: TGCAGCGCCGCTGTTGGGGGCTCCGTAGGAGAGCAGTACTTC.

This clone showed up just once. The J gene is TRBJ1-2, the V gene TRBV27; 8 bases are a match to TRBD1. The CDR3 consists of 15 residues. The germline V gene encodes CDR1 MNHEY and CDR2 SMNVEV (reference sequence). The ends lost 5 bases at V and 4 bases at J; junction bases unmatched: 9. The CDR3 spells CASSTGQGQGYGYTF. The DNA of the CDR3 is TGTGCCAGCAGTACCGGACAGGGACAAGGCTATGGCTACACCTTC.

The chain is built from TRBV4-3 and TRBJ2-2; 12 bases are shared with TRBD2. Germline-derived CDR1 and CDR2 are LGHNA and YSLEER. This CDR3 region has 18 residues. Trimming removed 0 bases from V and 5 bases from J; junction bases left unmatched: 7. The CDR3 is CASSQDQASGRATGELFF. The CDR3 coding sequence is TGCGCCAGCAGCCAAGATCAGGCTAGCGGGAGGGCAACCGGGGAGCTGTTTTTT.

CDR3 residues: CASSLGAGGNYEQYF. The CDR3 region has the DNA TGTGCCAGCAGCTTGGGGGCTGGCGGGAACTACGAGCAGTACTTC. V is TRBV5-4 and J is TRBJ2-7; a weak D match, TRBD2 (6 bases). Germline values: CDR1 SGHNT, CDR2 YYREEE (reference sequence). The CDR3 covers 15 residues. Trimming left V 0 bases short and J 3 bases short, with 13 bases between.

The J gene is TRBJ2-3, the V gene TRBV4-1; possibly TRBD1 for D (6 bases). The CDR3 contains 14 residues. Germline V CDR1 and CDR2: MGHRA, YSYEKL. The germline V and J ends were trimmed by 6 bases and 1 base, with 11 bases remaining between them. The CDR3 sequence: CASSVTGGTDTQYF. The CDR3 coding sequence is TGCGCCAGCAGTGTGACAGGAGGCACAGATACGCAGTATTTT.

The J gene is TRBJ2-2, the V gene TRBV5-1; TRBD1 agrees at 10 bases. With V trimmed by 4 bases and J by 2 bases, 11 bases remained unmatched. The germline gives CDR1 SGHRS, CDR2 YFSETQ. The CDR3 contains 18 residues. In DNA, the CDR3 is TGCGCCAGCAGCCCGTCCCGGGACAGGGGCCCAAACACCGGGGAGCTGTTTTTT. Translated: CASSPSRDRGPNTGELFF.